The 19 T cell receptor beta chains in this list originate from one sample, sequenced in a study of T cell responses to AZD1222 COVID-19 vaccine (dated by TCRdb to about 2021). The sample's time point label is to be understood as: baseline before first vaccination. The receptor library was made with the immunoSEQ multiplex PCR assay. The table was pulled from immuneACCESS by TCRdb, which kept in-frame rearrangements only. Such tables lose some clones; where checked, under half of the loss comes from unresolved V genes, and the rest has no known cause. For this sample the table gives about 100,000 clones, of which 92% were detected only once. 1.2% of the sample belongs to the ten largest clones. Sample: peripheral blood, taken on day 0 of AZD1222 vaccination. The origin of the receptors is an adult in good health.

The rearrangement uses TRBV3-1 (or the pseudogene TRBV3-2) and TRBJ2-7; TRBD2 might be the D (6 bases). The CDR3 consists of 14 residues. V lost 3 bases, J lost 0 bases, and 9 bases lay in between. Germline V gives CDR1 LGHDT, CDR2 YNNKEL (reference sequence). The CDR3 sequence: CASSQAGSSYEQYF. CDR3 nucleotides: TGTGCCAGCAGCCAGGCCGGGAGCTCCTACGAGCAGTACTTC.

The chain carries TRBV4-2 and TRBJ1-1; D is possibly TRBD1 (6 bases). The CDR3 extends over 14 amino acids. Germline CDR1 is LGHNA and CDR2 is YNFKEQ. The V end was cut by 0 bases, the J end by 1 base, with 6 bases between. Written as DNA, the CDR3 is TGTGCCAGCAGCCAAGACAGGGGGAACACTGAAGCTTTCTTT. This codes for CASSQDRGNTEAFF.

The chain recombines TRBV11-3 with TRBJ1-1; no definite D call. The CDR3 runs to 14 residues. Trimming shortened V by 4 bases and J by 0 bases, and 9 bases separated the two germline ends. Germline V CDR1 and CDR2: SGHNT, YENEEA. DNA for the CDR3: TGTGCCAGCAGCTCGACCGTCATGAACACTGAAGCTTTCTTT. Amino acid sequence: CASSSTVMNTEAFF.

J is TRBJ2-2 and V is TRBV24-1; D gene unclear. V dropped 4 bases and J dropped 4 bases, with 3 bases sitting between them. Germline assignment: CDR1 KGHDR and CDR2 SFDVKD. This CDR3 has 12 residues. The CDR3 spells CATSDRTGELFF. For the CDR3, the DNA is TGTGCCACCAGTGACCGCACCGGGGAGCTGTTTTTT.

This clone was observed a few times. The chain recombines TRBV7-3 with TRBJ1-1; no reliable D call. CDR3 length: 14 amino acids. Deletions cut 2 bases from V and 1 base from J, with 8 bases between. Germline V CDR1 and CDR2: SGHTA, FQGTGA. DNA for the CDR3: TGTGCCAGCAGCTTAGGTGGGGAGAACACTGAAGCTTTCTTT. Amino acids: CASSLGGENTEAFF.

This clone was counted once. This chain uses TRBV6-2 or TRBV6-3 with TRBJ1-5, with 8 bases aligning to TRBD1. Trimming took 2 bases from V and 7 from J; bases not matched to a gene: 13. This CDR3 comprises 17 residues. Germline CDR1 MNHEY, CDR2 SVGEGT. CDR3 DNA sequence: TGTGCCAGCAGTTACCGAGGGCCAGGGGGCTTTGTGCAGCCCCAGCATTTT. This gives the protein CASSYRGPGGFVQPQHF.

This sequence joins TRBV7-3 and TRBJ2-2; unclear D gene. Germline CDR1 reads SGHTA; CDR2 reads FQGTGA. V gave up 8 bases and J gave up 6 bases, with 13 bases separating them. This CDR3 comprises 13 residues. The CDR3 DNA reads TGTGCCAGCCGGCTAGGAAGTGCCGGGGAGCTGTTTTTT. Protein product: CASRLGSAGELFF.

The chain couples TRBV7-9 to TRBJ1-1, with D possibly TRBD1 on 5 matching bases. Trimming pared 1 base from V and 5 bases from J, leaving 14 bases between. CDR1 and CDR2 from the germline V gene are SEHNR and FQNEAQ (reference sequence). The CDR3 runs to 15 residues. CDR3 protein: CASSLGAGQRTEAFF. CDR3 nucleotide sequence: TGTGCCAGCAGCTTAGGGGCAGGGCAGAGGACTGAAGCTTTCTTT.

V and J are TRBV7-2 and TRBJ1-6; no reliable D call. Germline V gene lookup returns CDR1 SGHTA and CDR2 FQGNSA. Trimming took off 0 bases at V and 7 bases at J, with 4 bases between the two ends. CDR3 length: 13 amino acids. CDR3: CASSLAGNSPLHF. For the CDR3, the DNA is TGTGCCAGCAGCTTAGCGGGGAATTCACCCCTCCACTTT.

The chain links TRBV5-1 to TRBJ1-1; D call uncertain. Looked up from germline, CDR1 is SGHRS and CDR2 is YFSETQ. The ends were cut back, 0 bases at V and 1 base at J, with 7 bases in the middle. This CDR3 is 14 amino acids long. The DNA of the CDR3 is TGCGCCAGCAGCTTGGATTTGGGGAACACTGAAGCTTTCTTT. This encodes CASSLDLGNTEAFF.

The rearrangement uses TRBV28 and TRBJ1-3; D gene uncertain. CDR1 and CDR2 (germline): MDHEN, SYDVKM. The CDR3 totals 13 residues. V was pared by 10 bases and J by 0 bases, with 10 bases between. The CDR3 spells CATRHPSGNTIYF. The DNA of the CDR3 is TGTGCCACCAGACATCCCTCTGGAAACACCATATATTTT. Complete variable domain (other parts from reference TRBV28 and TRBJ1-3): DVKVTQSSRYLVKRTGEKVFLECVQDMDHENMFWYRQDPGLGLRLIYFSYDVKMKEKGDIPEGYSVSREKKERFSLILESASTNQTSMYLCATRHPSGNTIYFGEGSWLTVV.

V gene TRBV19 combines with J gene TRBJ1-5; TRBD1 matches 10 bases. V lost 5 bases to trimming and J lost 5 bases; unmatched junction nucleotides: 6. This CDR3 has 15 residues. From germline, CDR1 is LNHDA and CDR2 SQIVND (reference sequence). CDR3 in amino acids: CASSFRDRGHQPQHF. CDR3 sequence (DNA): TGTGCCAGTAGTTTCCGAGACAGGGGGCATCAGCCCCAGCATTTT.

The CDR3 loop reads CASSLGGARTDTQYF. The CDR3 nucleotides are TGTGCCAGCAGCTTAGGAGGGGCGCGGACAGATACGCAGTATTTT. V is TRBV7-2 and J is TRBJ2-3; D could derive from TRBD1 or TRBD2 (5 bases each). The CDR3 totals 15 residues. CDR1 and CDR2 (germline): SGHTA, FQGNSA. V lost 1 base, J lost 3 bases, and 11 bases lay in between. The variable domain in full, completed from reference TRBV7-2 and TRBJ2-3, reads GAGVSQSPSNKVTEKGKDVELRCDPISGHTALYWYRQSLGQGLEFLIYFQGNSAPDKSGLPSDRFSAERTGGSVSTLTIQRTQQEDSAVYLCASSLGGARTDTQYFGPGTRLTVL.

The genes are TRBV28 and TRBJ2-5, with 10 nucleotides matching TRBD1. V lost 5 bases, J lost 5 bases, and 5 bases stayed unmatched. Germline V gene data show CDR1 as MDHEN and CDR2 as SYDVKM. The CDR3 length is 14 residues. In DNA, the CDR3 is TGTGCCAGCAGTGACAGGGGGCTGGGGGAGACCCAGTACTTC. Its translation is CASSDRGLGETQYF. The entire variable domain, with the rest obtained from reference TRBV28 and TRBJ2-5, is as follows: DVKVTQSSRYLVKRTGEKVFLECVQDMDHENMFWYRQDPGLGLRLIYFSYDVKMKEKGDIPEGYSVSREKKERFSLILESASTNQTSMYLCASSDRGLGETQYFGPGTRLLVL.

The rearrangement uses TRBV6-5 and TRBJ1-2; D not resolved. Germline V gene data show CDR1 as MNHEY and CDR2 as SVGAGI. The ends were cut back, 6 bases at V and 7 bases at J, with 12 bases in the middle. The CDR3 loop spans 12 amino acids. The CDR3 DNA follows: TGTGCCAGCAGGGAGGAAGGGAGTGGCTACACCTTC. As protein: CASREEGSGYTF.

Here the CDR3 reads CASSIQGTGNQPQHF. CDR3 coding DNA: TGTGCCAGTAGTATTCAAGGGACAGGGAATCAGCCCCAGCATTTT. This chain joins TRBV19 and TRBJ1-5; 9 nucleotides align to TRBD1. This CDR3 spans 15 amino acids. The J segment lost 4 bases and the V segment lost 3 bases, leaving 4 bases of the junction unmatched. Germline assignment: CDR1 LNHDA and CDR2 SQIVND (reference sequence).

The rearrangement joins TRBV7-2 to TRBJ2-3; D is perhaps TRBD1 or TRBD2 (6 bases each). The CDR3 runs 17 residues. Germline V gives CDR1 SGHTA, CDR2 FQGNSA. V was trimmed by 3 bases and J by 5 bases, leaving 21 bases between them. CDR3 residues: CASSFRPGPGAVDTQYF. CDR3 nucleotide sequence: TGTGCCAGCAGCTTCCGTCCGGGACCGGGGGCGGTAGATACGCAGTATTTT.

This chain uses TRBV29-1 with TRBJ2-1; D uncertain. The CDR3 covers 12 residues. V dropped 7 bases and J dropped 3 bases, with 10 bases sitting between them. Per germline, CDR1 SQVTM and CDR2 ANQGSEA. Here the CDR3 DNA reads TGCAGCGGGGATGGGAACTACAATGAGCAGTTCTTC. Translated, it gives CSGDGNYNEQFF.

The table lists this clone with a count of one. The rearrangement joins TRBV12-5 to TRBJ1-5; no firm D call. CDR1 and CDR2 (germline): LGHNT, FRNRAP. CDR3 size: 11 residues. V was clipped by 1 base and J by 9 bases, with 4 bases between them. In DNA form, the CDR3 reads TGTGCTAGTGGTTTGGAGATGCCCCAGCATTTT. Protein product: CASGLEMPQHF.